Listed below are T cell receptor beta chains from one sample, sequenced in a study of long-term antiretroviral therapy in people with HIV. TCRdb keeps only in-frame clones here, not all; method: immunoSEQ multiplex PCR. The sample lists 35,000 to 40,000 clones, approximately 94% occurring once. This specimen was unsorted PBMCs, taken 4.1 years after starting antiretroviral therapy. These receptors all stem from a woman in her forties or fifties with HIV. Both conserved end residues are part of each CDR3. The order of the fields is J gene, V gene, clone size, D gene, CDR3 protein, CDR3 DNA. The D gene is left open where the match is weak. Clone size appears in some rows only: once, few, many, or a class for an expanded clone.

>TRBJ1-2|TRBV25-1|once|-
CASSEFRESGYTF
TGTGCCAGCAGTGAATTCAGGGAGAGTGGCTACACCTTC
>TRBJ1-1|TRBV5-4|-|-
CASGSRGAEYTEAFF
TGTGCCAGCGGATCTCGCGGGGCGGAGTACACTGAAGCTTTCTTT
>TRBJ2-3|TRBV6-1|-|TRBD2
CASKLLAISTDTQYF
TGTGCCAGCAAATTACTAGCGATTAGCACAGATACGCAGTATTTT
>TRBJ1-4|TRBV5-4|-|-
CASSFYSEGEKLFF
TGTGCCAGCAGCTTTTATTCCGAGGGTGAAAAACTGTTTTTT
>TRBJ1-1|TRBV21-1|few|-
CASSDVCGLNTEAFF
TGTGCCAGCAGCGATGTATGCGGCCTGAACACTGAAGCTTTCTTT
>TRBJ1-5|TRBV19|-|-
CASSIRREISNQPQHF
TGTGCCAGTAGTATCAGGCGGGAGATTAGCAATCAGCCCCAGCATTTT
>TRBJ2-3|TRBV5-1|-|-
CASSLEGPADTQYF
TGCGCCAGCAGCTTGGAAGGGCCGGCAGATACGCAGTATTTT
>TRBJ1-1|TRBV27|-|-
CASRGGQMNTEAFF
TGTGCCAGCAGGGGGGGGCAGATGAACACTGAAGCTTTCTTT
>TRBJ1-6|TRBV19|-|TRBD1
CASSIGQGANSPLHF
TGTGCCAGTAGTATAGGACAGGGGGCAAATTCACCCCTCCACTTT
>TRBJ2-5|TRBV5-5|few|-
CASSPTPPQETQYF
TGTGCCAGCAGCCCGACCCCACCTCAAGAGACCCAGTACTTC
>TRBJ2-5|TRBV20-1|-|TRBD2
CSAWTSSSQYF
TGCAGTGCCTGGACTAGCAGCTCCCAGTACTTC
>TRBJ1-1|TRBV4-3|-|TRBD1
CASSPVRTGPNTEAFF
TGCGCCAGCAGCCCCGTACGGACAGGGCCTAACACTGAAGCTTTCTTT
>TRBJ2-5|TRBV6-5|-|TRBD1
CASKRSRGRGETQYF
TGTGCCAGCAAAAGGAGCAGGGGGCGAGGAGAGACCCAGTACTTC
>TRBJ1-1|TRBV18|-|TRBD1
CASSPGTGGTEAFF
TGTGCCAGCTCACCAGGGACAGGGGGGACTGAAGCTTTCTTT
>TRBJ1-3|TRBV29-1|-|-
CSVRLSGNTIYF
TGCAGCGTCAGGCTCTCTGGAAACACCATATATTTT
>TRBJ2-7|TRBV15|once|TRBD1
CATSHGTGSYEQYF
TGTGCCACCAGCCACGGGACAGGCTCCTACGAGCAGTACTTC
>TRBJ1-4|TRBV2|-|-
CASSAHRANEKLFF
TGTGCCAGCAGTGCCCACAGGGCTAATGAAAAACTGTTTTTT
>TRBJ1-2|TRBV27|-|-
CASSSRELGYTF
TGTGCCAGCAGTTCACGGGAGCTCGGCTACACCTTC
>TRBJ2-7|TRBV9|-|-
CASSPRQDSYEQYF
TGTGCCAGCAGCCCACGACAGGACTCCTACGAGCAGTACTTC
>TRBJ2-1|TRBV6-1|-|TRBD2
CASSQGTSKNNEQFF
TGTGCCAGCAGCCAGGGGACTAGCAAAAACAATGAGCAGTTCTTC
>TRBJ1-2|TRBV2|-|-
CASRETSARALYGYTF
TGTGCCAGCAGGGAAACAAGTGCCCGGGCCCTATATGGCTACACCTTC
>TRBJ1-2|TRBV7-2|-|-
CASSPLGEYGYTF
TGTGCCAGCAGCCCACTTGGGGAATACGGCTACACCTTC
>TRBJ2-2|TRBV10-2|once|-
CASSGAGELFF
TGCGCCAGCAGTGGGGCGGGGGAGCTGTTTTTT
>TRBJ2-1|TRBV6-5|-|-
CASSQGNEQFF
TGTGCCAGCAGCCAGGGGAACGAGCAGTTCTTC
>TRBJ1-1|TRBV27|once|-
CASKAIQGLNTEAFF
TGTGCCAGCAAGGCCATTCAGGGGCTGAACACTGAAGCTTTCTTT
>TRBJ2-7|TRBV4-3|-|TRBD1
CASSQAWDRGNEQYF
TGCGCCAGCAGCCAAGCCTGGGACAGGGGCAACGAGCAGTACTTC
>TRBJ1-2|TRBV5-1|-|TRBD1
CASSFSPTGQYGYTF
TGCGCCAGCAGCTTCTCTCCGACAGGGCAATATGGCTACACCTTC
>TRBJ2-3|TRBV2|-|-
CASSEDQGGLGTDTQYF
TGTGCCAGCAGTGAAGATCAAGGTGGGCTCGGTACAGATACGCAGTATTTT
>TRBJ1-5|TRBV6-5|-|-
CASSPGGNQPQHF
TGTGCCAGCAGTCCAGGGGGCAATCAGCCCCAGCATTTT
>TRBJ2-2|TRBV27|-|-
CASSLRATGELFF
TGTGCCAGCAGTTTAAGGGCCACCGGGGAGCTGTTTTTT
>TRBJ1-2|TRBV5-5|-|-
CASSTNPGPNYGYTF
TGTGCCAGCAGCACTAACCCCGGCCCTAACTATGGCTACACCTTC
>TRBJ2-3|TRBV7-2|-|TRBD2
CASSLVGGGIGDTQYF
TGTGCCAGCAGCTTAGTTGGCGGGGGGATCGGAGATACGCAGTATTTT
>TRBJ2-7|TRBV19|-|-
CASSRRGEKYEQYF
TGTGCCAGTAGTCGTCGGGGAGAGAAGTACGAGCAGTACTTC
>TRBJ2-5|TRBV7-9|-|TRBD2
CASSVTSVAETQYF
TGTGCCAGCAGCGTAACTAGCGTGGCGGAGACCCAGTACTTC
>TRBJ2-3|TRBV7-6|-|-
CASSLLGGSDTQYF
TGTGCCAGCAGCTTACTAGGGGGGAGTGATACGCAGTATTTT
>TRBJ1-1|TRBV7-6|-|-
CASSLSAAGNTEAFF
TGTGCCAGCAGCTTGAGTGCGGCAGGGAACACTGAAGCTTTCTTT
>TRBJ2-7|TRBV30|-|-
CAWSFSVYEQYF
TGTGCCTGGAGTTTTAGTGTCTACGAGCAGTACTTC
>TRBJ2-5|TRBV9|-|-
CASSVGDQETQYF
TGTGCCAGCAGCGTTGGGGACCAAGAGACCCAGTACTTC
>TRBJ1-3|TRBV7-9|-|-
CASSNWDPGSGNTIYF
TGTGCCAGCAGCAACTGGGACCCCGGCTCTGGAAACACCATATATTTT